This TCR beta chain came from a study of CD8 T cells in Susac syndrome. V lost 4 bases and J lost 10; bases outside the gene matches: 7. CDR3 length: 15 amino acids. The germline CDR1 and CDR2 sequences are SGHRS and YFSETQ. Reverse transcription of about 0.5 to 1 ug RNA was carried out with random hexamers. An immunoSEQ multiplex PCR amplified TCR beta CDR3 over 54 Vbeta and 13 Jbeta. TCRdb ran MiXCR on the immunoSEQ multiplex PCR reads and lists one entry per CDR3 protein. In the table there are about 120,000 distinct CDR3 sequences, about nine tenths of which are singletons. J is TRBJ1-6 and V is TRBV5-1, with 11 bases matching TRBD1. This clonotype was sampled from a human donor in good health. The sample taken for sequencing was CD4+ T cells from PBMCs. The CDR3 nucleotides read TGCGCCAGCAGCGTGCCGGGACAGGGGGGATCACCCCTCCACTTT. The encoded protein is CASSVPGQGGSPLHF. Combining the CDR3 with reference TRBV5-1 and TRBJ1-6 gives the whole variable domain KAGVTQTPRYLIKTRGQQVTLSCSPISGHRSVSWYQQTPGQGLQFLFEYFSETQRNKGNFPGRFSGRQFSNSRSEMNVSTLELGDSALYLCASSVPGQGGSPLHFGNGTRLTVT.